The rows below give T cell receptor beta chains drawn from one sample of a study of CD8 T cells in Susac syndrome. TCRdb re-analysed the immunoSEQ multiplex PCR reads in MiXCR, keeping a single row per CDR3 protein. The sample contains roughly 120,000 distinct CDR3 sequences, 85% to 95% of which appear only once. Sequencing was done on a sample of CD4+ T cells from PBMCs. All receptors derive from a human donor with multiple sclerosis. The CDR3 runs from the conserved cysteine through the conserved F or W.

17,TRBV7-9,TRBJ2-5,CASSRRGGRGAEETQYF
17,TRBV5-1,TRBJ2-3,CASSTLRQGGPPDTQYF
13,TRBV6-1,TRBJ2-1,CASRGTAINEQFF
15,TRBV5-1,TRBJ2-5,CASSLASPSAETQYF
12,TRBV3-1,TRBJ1-2,CASSQVYRGYTF
16,TRBV6-2/TRBV6-3,TRBJ2-2,CASSRGLAGEAGELFF
16,TRBV30,TRBJ2-2,CAWSQRQGFDPGELFF
13,TRBV30,TRBJ1-1,CAWSLGVGRVSFF
15,TRBV29-1,TRBJ2-7,CSVLGWQGSSYEQYF
15,TRBV7-3,TRBJ2-1,CASSIRGDSYNEQFF
15,TRBV7-3,TRBJ1-2,CASSAQGGIGYGYTF
15,TRBV9,TRBJ1-2,CASSGLRDRKYGYTF
12,TRBV20-1,TRBJ1-2,CSARSFGYGYTF
14,TRBV5-1,TRBJ2-1,CASAGGGSYNEQFF
16,TRBV7-2,TRBJ1-2,CAGSLNGGKANYGYTF
12,TRBV19,TRBJ2-7,CASSTSGVEQYF
16,TRBV27,TRBJ2-5,CASSLVVSGGRETQYF
13,TRBV12-3/TRBV12-4,TRBJ2-3,CASRRGGPDTQYF
16,TRBV7-2,TRBJ1-5,CASSPGGRLGNQPQHF
13,TRBV6-2/TRBV6-3,TRBJ2-4,CASRRDNKNIQYF
12,TRBV5-1,TRBJ1-1,CASSLGPAEAFF
15,TRBV3-1,TRBJ1-5,CASSQDRTAGQPQHF
13,TRBV7-2,TRBJ2-7,CASSSSSSYEQYF
14,TRBV6-1,TRBJ2-7,CASSGTGINYEQYF
16,TRBV20-1,TRBJ2-1,CSAIPGLAGTYNEQFF
15,TRBV5-1,TRBJ2-5,CASHHPTGSQETQYF
19,TRBV19,TRBJ2-1,CASSPPDFGGLHVSDEQFF
16,TRBV5-6,TRBJ1-4,CASSLRHLATNEKLFF
15,TRBV5-4,TRBJ1-1,CASSLPRPGRTEAFF
12,TRBV7-3,TRBJ2-2,CASSLPVGELFF
16,TRBV3-1,TRBJ2-6,CASSQPWGPGANVLTF
16,TRBV12-3/TRBV12-4,TRBJ1-5,CASSQTGARSNQPQHF
16,TRBV13,TRBJ1-2,CASSLLRAGGEVGYTF
15,TRBV5-1,TRBJ2-1,CASSLTSGGYNEQFF
14,TRBV28,TRBJ1-1,CASSPATMNTEAFF
15,TRBV4-1,TRBJ1-3,CASSQDRESGNTIYF
14,TRBV2,TRBJ2-3,CASSDLYRGDTQYF
16,TRBV6-5,TRBJ1-3,CASSYRQGSSGNTIYF
14,TRBV2,TRBJ2-7,CASSGTFLSYEQYF
15,TRBV6-5,TRBJ1-1,CASRKQGSGWTEAFF
13,TRBV23-1,TRBJ1-6,CASTHGGHSPLHF
12,TRBV20-1,TRBJ2-7,CSARDLTDEQYF
15,TRBV20-1,TRBJ2-7,CSASPVGTETYEQYF
15,TRBV27,TRBJ2-7,CASSPLDRSSYEQYF
14,TRBV12-3/TRBV12-4,TRBJ1-2,CASSLEGVPYGYTF